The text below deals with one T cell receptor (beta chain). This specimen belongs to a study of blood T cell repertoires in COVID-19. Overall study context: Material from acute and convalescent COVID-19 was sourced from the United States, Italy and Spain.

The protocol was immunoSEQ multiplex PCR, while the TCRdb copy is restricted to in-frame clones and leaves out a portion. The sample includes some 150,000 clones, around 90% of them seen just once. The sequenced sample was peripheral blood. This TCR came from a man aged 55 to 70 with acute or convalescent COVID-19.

CDR3 residues: CASRDDRGRRETQYF. CDR3 nucleotide sequence: TGTGCCAGCAGGGACGACAGGGGGCGGAGGGAGACCCAGTACTTC. J is TRBJ2-5 and V is TRBV6-5; 10 bases are a match to TRBD1. The CDR3 spans 15 residues. Germline-derived CDR1 and CDR2 are MNHEY and SVGAGI. Trimming at V came to 6 bases and at J to 5 bases, leaving 9 bases not matched to a gene.